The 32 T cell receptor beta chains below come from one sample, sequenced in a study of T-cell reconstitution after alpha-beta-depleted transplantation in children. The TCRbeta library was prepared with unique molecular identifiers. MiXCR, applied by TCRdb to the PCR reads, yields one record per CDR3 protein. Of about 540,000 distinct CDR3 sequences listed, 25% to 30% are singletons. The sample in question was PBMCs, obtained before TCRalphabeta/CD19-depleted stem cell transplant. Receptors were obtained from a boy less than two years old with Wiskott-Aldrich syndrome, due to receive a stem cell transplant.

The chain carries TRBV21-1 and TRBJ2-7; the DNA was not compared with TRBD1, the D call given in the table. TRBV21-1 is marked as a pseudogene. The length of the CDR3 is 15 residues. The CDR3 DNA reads TGTGCCAGCAGCAAAAGCGGGACAGTCTCCTACGAGCAGTACTTC. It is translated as CASSKSGTVSYEQYF.

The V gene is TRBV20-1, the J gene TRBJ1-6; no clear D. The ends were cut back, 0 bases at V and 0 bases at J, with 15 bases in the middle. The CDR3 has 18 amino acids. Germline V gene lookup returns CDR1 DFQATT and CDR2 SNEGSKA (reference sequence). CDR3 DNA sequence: TGCAGTGCTAGAGATCCACAATTAATTAGCTCCTATAATTCACCCCTCCACTTT. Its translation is CSARDPQLISSYNSPLHF.

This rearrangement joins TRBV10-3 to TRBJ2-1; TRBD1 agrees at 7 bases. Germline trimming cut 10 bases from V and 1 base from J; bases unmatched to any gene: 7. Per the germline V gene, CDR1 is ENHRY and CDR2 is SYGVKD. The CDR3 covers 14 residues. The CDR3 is CATSDRTSYNEQFF. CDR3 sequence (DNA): TGTGCCACTTCGGACAGGACGTCCTACAATGAGCAGTTCTTC.

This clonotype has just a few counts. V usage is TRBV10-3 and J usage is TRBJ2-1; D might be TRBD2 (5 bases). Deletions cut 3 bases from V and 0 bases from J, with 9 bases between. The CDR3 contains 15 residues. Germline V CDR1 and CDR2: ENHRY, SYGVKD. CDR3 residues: CAISEGLSSYNEQFF. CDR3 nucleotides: TGTGCCATCAGTGAAGGACTTAGCTCCTACAATGAGCAGTTCTTC.

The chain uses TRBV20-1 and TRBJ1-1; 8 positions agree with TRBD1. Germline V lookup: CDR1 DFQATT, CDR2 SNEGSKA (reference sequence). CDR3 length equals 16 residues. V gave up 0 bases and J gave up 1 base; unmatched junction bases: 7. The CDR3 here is CSARDSVQGGNTEAFF. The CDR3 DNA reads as TGCAGTGCTAGAGATTCAGTACAGGGGGGGAACACTGAAGCTTTCTTT.

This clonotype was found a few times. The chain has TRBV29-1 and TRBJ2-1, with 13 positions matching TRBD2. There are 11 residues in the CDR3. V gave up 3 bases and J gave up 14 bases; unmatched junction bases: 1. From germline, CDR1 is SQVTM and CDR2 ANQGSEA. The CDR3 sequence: CSVDTSGREFF. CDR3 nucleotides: TGCAGCGTTGATACTAGCGGGAGGGAGTTCTTC.

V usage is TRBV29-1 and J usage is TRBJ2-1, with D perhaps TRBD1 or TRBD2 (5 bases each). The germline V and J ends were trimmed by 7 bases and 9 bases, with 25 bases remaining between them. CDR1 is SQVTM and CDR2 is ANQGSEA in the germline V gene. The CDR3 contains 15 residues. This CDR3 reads CSANYGTPRVGEQFF. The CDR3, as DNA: TGCAGCGCCAACTACGGGACGCCGCGGGTCGGTGAGCAGTTCTTC.

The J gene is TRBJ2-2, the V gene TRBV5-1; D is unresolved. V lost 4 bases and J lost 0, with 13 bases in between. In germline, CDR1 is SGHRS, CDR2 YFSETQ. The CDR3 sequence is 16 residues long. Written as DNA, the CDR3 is TGCGCCAGCAGCCCTAGGGCCGCAGCGAACACCGGGGAGCTGTTTTTT. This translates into CASSPRAAANTGELFF.

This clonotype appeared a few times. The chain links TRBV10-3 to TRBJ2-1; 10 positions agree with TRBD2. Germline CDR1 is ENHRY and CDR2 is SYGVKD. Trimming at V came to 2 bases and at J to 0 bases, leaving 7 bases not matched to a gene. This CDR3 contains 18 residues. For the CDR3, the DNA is TGTGCCATCAGTGAGCCAGGACTAGCGGCATCCTCCTACAATGAGCAGTTCTTC. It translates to CAISEPGLAASSYNEQFF.

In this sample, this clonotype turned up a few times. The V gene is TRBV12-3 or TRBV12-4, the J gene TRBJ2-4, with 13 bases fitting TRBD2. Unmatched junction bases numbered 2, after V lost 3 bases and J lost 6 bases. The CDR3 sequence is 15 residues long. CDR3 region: CASSLGLAGRNIQYF. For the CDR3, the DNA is TGTGCCAGCAGTTTGGGACTAGCGGGACGAAACATTCAGTACTTC.

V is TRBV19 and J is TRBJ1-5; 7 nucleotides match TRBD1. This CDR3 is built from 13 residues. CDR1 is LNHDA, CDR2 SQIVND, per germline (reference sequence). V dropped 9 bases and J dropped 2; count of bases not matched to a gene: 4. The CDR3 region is CASPDRGNQPQHF. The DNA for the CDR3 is TGTGCCAGCCCCGACAGGGGCAATCAGCCCCAGCATTTT.

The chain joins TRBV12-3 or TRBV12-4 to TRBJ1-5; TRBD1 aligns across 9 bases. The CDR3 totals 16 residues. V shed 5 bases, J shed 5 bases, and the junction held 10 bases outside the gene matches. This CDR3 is CASSPRLGQGHQPQHF. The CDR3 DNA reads TGTGCCAGCAGTCCCCGGTTGGGACAGGGCCATCAGCCCCAGCATTTT.

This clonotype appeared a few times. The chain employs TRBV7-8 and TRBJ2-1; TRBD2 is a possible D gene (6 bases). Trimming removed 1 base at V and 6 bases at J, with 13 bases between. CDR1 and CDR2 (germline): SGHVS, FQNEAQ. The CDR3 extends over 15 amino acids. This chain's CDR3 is CASSLEGLTGNEQFF. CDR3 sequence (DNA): TGTGCCAGCAGCTTAGAGGGACTGACCGGCAATGAGCAGTTCTTC.

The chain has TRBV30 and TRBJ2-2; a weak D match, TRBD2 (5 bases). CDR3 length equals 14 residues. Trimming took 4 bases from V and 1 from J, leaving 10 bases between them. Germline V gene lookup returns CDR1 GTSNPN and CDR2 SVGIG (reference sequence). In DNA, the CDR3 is TGTGCCTGGAATGGACTCATGAACACCGGGGAGCTGTTTTTT. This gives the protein CAWNGLMNTGELFF.

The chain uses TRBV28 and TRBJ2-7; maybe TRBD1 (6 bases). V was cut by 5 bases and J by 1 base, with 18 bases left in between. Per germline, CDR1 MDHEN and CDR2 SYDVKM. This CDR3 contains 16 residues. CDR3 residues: CASSHFSTGQSYEQYF. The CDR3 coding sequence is TGTGCCAGCAGTCACTTCTCTACGGGACAATCCTACGAGCAGTACTTC.

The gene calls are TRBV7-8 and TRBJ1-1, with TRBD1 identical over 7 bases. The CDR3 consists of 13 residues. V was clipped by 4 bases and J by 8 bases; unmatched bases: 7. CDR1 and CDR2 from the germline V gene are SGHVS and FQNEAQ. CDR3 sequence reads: CASSSRDRTEAFF. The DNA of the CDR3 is TGTGCCAGCAGCTCCCGGGACAGAACAGAAGCTTTCTTT.

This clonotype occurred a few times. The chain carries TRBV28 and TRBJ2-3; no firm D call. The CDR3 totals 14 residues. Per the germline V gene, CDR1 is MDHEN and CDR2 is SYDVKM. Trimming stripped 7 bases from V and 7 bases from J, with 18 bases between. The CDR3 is CASTFAAGYHTQYF. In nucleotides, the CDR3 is TGTGCCAGCACCTTCGCGGCCGGTTATCATACGCAGTATTTT.

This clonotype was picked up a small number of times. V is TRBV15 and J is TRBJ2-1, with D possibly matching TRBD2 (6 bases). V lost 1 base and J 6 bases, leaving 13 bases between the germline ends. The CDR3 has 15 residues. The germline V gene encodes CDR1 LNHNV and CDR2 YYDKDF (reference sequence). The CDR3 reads CATSRGRGLGNEQFF. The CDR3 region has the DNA TGTGCCACCAGCAGAGGTCGGGGGTTGGGCAATGAGCAGTTCTTC. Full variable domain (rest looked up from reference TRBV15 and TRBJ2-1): DAMVIQNPRYQVTQFGKPVTLSCSQTLNHNVMYWYQQKSSQAPKLLFHYYDKDFNNEADTPDNFQSRRPNTSFCFLDIRSPGLGDTAMYLCATSRGRGLGNEQFFGPGTRLTVL.

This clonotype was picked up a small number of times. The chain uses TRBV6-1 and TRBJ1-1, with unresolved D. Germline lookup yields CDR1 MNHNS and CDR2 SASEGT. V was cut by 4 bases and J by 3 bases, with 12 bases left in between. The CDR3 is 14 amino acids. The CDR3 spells CASSVTWRDTEAFF. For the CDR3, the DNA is TGTGCCAGCAGTGTAACGTGGCGGGACACTGAAGCTTTCTTT.

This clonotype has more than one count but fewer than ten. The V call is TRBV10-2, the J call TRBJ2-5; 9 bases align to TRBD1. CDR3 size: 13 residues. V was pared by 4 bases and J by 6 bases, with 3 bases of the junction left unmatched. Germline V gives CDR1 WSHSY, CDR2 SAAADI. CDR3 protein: CASSVGQGQTQYF. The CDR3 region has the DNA TGCGCCAGCAGTGTGGGACAGGGACAGACCCAGTACTTC.

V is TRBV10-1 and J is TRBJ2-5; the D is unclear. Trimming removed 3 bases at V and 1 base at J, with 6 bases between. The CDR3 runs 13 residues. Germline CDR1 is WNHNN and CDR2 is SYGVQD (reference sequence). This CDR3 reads CASSDHRQETQYF. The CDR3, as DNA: TGCGCCAGCAGTGACCACCGCCAAGAGACCCAGTACTTC.

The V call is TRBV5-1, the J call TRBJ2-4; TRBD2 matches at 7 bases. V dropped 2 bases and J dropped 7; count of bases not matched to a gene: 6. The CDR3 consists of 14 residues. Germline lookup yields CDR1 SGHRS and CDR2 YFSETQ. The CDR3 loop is CASSFTGGVNIQYF. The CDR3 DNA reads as TGCGCCAGCAGCTTTACGGGGGGTGTGAACATTCAGTACTTC.

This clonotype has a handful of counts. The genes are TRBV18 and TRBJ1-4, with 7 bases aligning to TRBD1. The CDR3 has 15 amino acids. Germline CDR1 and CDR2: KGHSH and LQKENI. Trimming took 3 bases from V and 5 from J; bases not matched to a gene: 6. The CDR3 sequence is CASSPTGQKNEKLFF. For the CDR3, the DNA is TGTGCCAGCTCACCTACGGGACAGAAAAATGAAAAACTGTTTTTT.

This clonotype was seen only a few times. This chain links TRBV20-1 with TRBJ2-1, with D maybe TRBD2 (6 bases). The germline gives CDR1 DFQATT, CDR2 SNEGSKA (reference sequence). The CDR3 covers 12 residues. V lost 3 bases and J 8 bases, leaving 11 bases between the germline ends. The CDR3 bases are TGCAGTGCTAGCGGGAGCGTCGATGAGCAGTTCTTC. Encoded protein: CSASGSVDEQFF.

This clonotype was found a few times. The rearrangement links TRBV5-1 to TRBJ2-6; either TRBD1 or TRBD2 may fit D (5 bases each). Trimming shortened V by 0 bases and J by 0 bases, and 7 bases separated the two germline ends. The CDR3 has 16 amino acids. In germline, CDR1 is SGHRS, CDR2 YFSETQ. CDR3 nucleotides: TGCGCCAGCAGCTTGGGGGGGAGCTCTGGGGCCAACGTCCTGACTTTC. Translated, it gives CASSLGGSSGANVLTF.

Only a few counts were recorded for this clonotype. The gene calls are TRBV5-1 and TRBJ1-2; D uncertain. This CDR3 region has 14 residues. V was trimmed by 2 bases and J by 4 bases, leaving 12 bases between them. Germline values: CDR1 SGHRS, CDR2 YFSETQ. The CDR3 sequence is CASSLGWGSYGYTF. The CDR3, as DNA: TGCGCCAGCAGCTTAGGATGGGGATCCTATGGCTACACCTTC.

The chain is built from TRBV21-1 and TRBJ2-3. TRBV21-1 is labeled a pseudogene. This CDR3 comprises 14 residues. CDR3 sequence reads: CASSKKSSRDTQYF. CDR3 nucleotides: TGTGCCAGCAGCAAAAAGAGCTCACGGGATACGCAGTATTTT.

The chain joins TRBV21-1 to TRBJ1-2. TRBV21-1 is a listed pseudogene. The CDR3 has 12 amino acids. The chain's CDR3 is CASSPPDGGYTF. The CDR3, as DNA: TGTGCCAGCAGCCCTCCCGACGGGGGCTACACCTTC.

CDR3 DNA sequence: TGCGCCAGCAGCACGGCCTCCAGGGGATCTTACGAGCAGTACTTC. Translated, it gives CASSTASRGSYEQYF. The rearrangement joins TRBV5-1 to TRBJ2-7; a weak D match, TRBD1 (6 bases). Germline-derived CDR1 and CDR2 are SGHRS and YFSETQ. V was shortened by 4 bases and J by 4 bases, with 18 bases between the two germline ends. This CDR3 is 15 amino acids long. Looking up the rest from reference TRBV5-1 and TRBJ2-7 gives the full variable domain: KAGVTQTPRYLIKTRGQQVTLSCSPISGHRSVSWYQQTPGQGLQFLFEYFSETQRNKGNFPGRFSGRQFSNSRSEMNVSTLELGDSALYLCASSTASRGSYEQYFGPGTRLTVT.

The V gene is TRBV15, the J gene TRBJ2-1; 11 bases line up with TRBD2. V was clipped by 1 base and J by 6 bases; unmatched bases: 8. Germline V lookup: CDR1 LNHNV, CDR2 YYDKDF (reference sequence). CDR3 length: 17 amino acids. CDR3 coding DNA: TGTGCCACCAGCAGAGGAGCCCTAGCGGGAGGAGCCAATGAGCAGTTCTTC. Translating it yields CATSRGALAGGANEQFF. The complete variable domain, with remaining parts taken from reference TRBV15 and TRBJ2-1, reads DAMVIQNPRYQVTQFGKPVTLSCSQTLNHNVMYWYQQKSSQAPKLLFHYYDKDFNNEADTPDNFQSRRPNTSFCFLDIRSPGLGDTAMYLCATSRGALAGGANEQFFGPGTRLTVL.

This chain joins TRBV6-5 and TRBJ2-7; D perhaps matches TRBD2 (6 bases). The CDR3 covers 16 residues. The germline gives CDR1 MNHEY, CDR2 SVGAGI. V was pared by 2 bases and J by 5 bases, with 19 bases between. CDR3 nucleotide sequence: TGTGCCAGCAGTTACCGAGGGTCACTAGCCAGGGACGAGCAGTACTTC. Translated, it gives CASSYRGSLARDEQYF.

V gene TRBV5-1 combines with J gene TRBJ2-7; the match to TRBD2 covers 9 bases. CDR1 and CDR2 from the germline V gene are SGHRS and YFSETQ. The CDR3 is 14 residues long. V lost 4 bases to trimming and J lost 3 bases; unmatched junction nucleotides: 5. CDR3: CASSPTSGRYEQYF. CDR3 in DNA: TGCGCCAGCAGCCCTACTAGCGGGCGCTACGAGCAGTACTTC. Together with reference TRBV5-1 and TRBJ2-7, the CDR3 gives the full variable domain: KAGVTQTPRYLIKTRGQQVTLSCSPISGHRSVSWYQQTPGQGLQFLFEYFSETQRNKGNFPGRFSGRQFSNSRSEMNVSTLELGDSALYLCASSPTSGRYEQYFGPGTRLTVT.